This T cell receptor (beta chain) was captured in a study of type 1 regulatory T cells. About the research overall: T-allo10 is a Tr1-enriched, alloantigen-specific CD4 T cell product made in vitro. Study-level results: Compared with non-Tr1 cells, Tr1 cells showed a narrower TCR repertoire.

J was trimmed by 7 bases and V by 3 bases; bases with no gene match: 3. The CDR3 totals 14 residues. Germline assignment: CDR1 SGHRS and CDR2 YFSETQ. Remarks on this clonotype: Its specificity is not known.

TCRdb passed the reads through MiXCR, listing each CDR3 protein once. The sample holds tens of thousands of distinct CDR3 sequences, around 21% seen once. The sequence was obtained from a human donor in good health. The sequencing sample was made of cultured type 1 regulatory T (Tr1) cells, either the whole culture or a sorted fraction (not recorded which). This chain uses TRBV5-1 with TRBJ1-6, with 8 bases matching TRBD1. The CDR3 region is CASSSQGANSPLHF. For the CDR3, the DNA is TGCGCCAGCAGCTCCCAGGGGGCAAATTCACCCCTCCACTTT.